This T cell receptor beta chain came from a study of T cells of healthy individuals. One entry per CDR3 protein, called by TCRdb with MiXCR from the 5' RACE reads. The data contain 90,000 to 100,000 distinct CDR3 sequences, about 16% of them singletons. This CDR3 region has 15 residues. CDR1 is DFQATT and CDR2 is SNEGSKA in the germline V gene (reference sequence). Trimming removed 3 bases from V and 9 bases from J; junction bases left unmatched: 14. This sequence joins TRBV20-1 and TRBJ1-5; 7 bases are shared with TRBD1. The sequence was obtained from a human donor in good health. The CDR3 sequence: CSARETGVGGGPQHF. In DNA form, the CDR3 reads TGCAGTGCTAGGGAAACAGGGGTGGGCGGGGGGCCCCAGCATTTT.